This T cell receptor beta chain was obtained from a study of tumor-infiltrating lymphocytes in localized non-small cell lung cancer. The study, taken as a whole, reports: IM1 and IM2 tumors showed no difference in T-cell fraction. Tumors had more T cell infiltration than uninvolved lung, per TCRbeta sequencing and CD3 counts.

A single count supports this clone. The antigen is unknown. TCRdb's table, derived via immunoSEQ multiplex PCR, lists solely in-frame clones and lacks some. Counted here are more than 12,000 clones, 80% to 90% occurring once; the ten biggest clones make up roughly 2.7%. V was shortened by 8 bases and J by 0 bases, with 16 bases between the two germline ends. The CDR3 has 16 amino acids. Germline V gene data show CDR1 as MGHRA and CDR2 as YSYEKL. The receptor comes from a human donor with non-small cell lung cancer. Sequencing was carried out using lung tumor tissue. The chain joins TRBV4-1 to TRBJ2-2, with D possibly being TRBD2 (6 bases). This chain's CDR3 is CASHTTGTANTGELFF. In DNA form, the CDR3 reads TGCGCCAGCCATACGACCGGGACTGCGAACACCGGGGAGCTGTTTTTT.